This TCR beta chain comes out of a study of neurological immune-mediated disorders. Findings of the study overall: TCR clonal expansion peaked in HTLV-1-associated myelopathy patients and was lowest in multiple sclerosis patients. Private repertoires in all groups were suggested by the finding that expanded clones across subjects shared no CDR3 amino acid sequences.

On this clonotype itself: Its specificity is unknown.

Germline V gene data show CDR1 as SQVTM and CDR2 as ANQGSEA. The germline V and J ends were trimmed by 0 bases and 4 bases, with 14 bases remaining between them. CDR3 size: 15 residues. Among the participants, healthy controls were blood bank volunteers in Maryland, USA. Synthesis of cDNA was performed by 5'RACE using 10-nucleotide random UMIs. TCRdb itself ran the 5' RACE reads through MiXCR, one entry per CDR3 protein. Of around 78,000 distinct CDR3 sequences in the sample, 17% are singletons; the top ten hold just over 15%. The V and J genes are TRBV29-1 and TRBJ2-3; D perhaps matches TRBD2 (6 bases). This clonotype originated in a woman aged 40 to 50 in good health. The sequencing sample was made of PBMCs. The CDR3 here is CSVEDRRESADTQYF. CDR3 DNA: TGCAGCGTTGAAGATAGGAGGGAAAGCGCAGATACGCAGTATTTT.